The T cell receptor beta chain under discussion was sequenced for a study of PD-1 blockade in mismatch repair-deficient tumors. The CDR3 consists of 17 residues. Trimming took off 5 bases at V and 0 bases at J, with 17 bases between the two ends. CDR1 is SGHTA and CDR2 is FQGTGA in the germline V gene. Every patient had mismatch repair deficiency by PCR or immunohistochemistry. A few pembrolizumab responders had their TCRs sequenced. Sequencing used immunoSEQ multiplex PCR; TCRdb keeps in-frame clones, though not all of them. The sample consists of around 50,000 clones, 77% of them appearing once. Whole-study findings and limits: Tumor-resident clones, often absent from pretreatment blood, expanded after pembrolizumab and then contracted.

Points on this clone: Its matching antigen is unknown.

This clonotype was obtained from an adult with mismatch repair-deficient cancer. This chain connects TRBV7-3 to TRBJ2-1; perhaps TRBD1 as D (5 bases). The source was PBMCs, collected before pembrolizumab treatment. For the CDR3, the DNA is TGTGCCAGCAGCCCAACAGGAGCGTTACACTCCTACAATGAGCAGTTCTTC. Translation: CASSPTGALHSYNEQFF. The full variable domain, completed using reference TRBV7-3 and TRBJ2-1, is GAGVSQTPSNKVTEKGKYVELRCDPISGHTALYWYRQSLGQGPEFLIYFQGTGAADDSGLPNDRFFAVRPEGSVSTLKIQRTERGDSAVYLCASSPTGALHSYNEQFFGPGTRLTVL.